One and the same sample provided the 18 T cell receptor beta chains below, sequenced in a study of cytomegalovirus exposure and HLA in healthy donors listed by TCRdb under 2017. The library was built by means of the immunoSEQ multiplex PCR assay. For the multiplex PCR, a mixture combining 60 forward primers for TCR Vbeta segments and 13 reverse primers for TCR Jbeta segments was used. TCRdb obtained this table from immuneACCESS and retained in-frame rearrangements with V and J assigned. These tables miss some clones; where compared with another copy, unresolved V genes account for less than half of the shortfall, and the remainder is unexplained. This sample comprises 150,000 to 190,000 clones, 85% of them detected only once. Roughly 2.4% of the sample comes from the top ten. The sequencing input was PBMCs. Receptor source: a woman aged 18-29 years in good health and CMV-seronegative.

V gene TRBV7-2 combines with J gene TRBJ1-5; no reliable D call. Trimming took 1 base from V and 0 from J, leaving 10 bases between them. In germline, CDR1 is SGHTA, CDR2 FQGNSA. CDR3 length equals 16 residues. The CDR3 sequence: CASSLGAAYSNQPQHF. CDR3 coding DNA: TGTGCCAGCAGCTTAGGGGCAGCCTATAGCAATCAGCCCCAGCATTTT.

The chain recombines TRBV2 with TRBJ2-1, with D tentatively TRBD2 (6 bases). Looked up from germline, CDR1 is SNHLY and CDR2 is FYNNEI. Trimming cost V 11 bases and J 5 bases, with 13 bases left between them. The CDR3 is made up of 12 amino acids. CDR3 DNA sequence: TGTGCCGGCTGGGAGGTGGACAATGAGCAGTTCTTC. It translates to CAGWEVDNEQFF.

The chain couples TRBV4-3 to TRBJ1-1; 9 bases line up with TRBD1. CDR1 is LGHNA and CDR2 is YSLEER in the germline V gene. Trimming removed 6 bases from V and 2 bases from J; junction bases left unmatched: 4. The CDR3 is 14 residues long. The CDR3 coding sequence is TGCGCCAGCAGTCCGACAGGGGGTAACACTGAAGCTTTCTTT. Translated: CASSPTGGNTEAFF.

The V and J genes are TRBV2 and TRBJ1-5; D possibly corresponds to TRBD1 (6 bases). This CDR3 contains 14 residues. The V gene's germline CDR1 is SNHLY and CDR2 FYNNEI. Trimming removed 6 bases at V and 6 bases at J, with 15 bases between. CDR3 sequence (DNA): TGTGCCAGCAGGCGGGGGGCAATAGGTCAGCCCCAGCATTTT. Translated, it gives CASRRGAIGQPQHF.

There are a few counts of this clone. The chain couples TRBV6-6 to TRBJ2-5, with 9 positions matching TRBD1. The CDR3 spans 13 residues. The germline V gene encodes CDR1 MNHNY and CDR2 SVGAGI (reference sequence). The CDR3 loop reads CAIGTGIGETQYF. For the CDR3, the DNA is TGTGCGATAGGGACAGGGATAGGTGAGACCCAGTACTTC.

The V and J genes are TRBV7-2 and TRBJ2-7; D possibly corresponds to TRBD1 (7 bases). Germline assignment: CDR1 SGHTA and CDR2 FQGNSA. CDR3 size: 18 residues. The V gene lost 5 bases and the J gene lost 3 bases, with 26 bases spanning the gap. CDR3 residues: CASSGGSFDRVRIYEQYF. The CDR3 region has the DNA TGTGCCAGCAGCGGGGGGAGCTTTGACAGGGTAAGGATCTACGAGCAGTACTTC.

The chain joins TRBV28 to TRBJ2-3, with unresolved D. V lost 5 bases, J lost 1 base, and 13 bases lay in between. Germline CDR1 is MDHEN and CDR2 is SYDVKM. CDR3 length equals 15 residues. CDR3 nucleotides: TGTGCCAGCAGTCCCTTGAGAACCGGCACAGATACGCAGTATTTT. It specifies CASSPLRTGTDTQYF.

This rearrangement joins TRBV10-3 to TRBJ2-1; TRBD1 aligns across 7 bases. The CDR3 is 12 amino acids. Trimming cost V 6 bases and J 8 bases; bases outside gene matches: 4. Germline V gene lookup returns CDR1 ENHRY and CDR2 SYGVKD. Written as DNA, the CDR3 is TGTGCCATCAGCGACAGGGTGCATGAGCAGTTCTTC. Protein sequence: CAISDRVHEQFF.

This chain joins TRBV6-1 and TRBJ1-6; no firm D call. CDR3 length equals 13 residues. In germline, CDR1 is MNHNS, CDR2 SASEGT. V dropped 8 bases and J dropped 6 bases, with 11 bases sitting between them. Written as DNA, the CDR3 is TGTGCCAGCCTCACGAGGCCTAATTCACCCCTCCACTTT. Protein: CASLTRPNSPLHF.

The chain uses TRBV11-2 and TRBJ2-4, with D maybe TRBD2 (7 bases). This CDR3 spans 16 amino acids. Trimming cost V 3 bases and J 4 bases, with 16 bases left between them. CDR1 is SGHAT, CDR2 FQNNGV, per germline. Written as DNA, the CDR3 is TGTGCCAGCAGCTTCTTCTTTGGGGGGGCAAAAAACATTCAGTACTTC. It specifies CASSFFFGGAKNIQYF.

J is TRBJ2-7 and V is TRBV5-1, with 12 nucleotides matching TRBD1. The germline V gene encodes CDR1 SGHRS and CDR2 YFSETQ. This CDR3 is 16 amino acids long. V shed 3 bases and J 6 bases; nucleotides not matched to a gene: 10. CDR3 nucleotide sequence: TGCGCCAGCAGCTGGGACAGGGGGCTCGTCGGCGGCGAGCAGTACTTC. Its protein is CASSWDRGLVGGEQYF.

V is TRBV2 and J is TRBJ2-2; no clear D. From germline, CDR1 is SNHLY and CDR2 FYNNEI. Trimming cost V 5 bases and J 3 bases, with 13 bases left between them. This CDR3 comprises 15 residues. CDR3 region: CASSLLPGYTGELFF. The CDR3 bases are TGTGCCAGCAGTTTACTCCCAGGATACACCGGGGAGCTGTTTTTT.

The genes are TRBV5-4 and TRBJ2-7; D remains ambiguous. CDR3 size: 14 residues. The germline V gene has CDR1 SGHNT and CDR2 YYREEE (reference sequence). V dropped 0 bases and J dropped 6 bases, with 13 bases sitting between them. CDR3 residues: CASSLGQAPSEQYF. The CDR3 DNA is TGTGCCAGCAGCTTGGGGCAGGCTCCTTCCGAGCAGTACTTC.

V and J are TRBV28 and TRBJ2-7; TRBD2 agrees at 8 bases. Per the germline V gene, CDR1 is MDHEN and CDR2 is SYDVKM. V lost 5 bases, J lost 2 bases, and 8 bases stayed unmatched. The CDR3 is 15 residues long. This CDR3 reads CASSAWSGGTYEQYF. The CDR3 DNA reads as TGTGCCAGCAGTGCCTGGAGCGGGGGCACCTACGAGCAGTACTTC.

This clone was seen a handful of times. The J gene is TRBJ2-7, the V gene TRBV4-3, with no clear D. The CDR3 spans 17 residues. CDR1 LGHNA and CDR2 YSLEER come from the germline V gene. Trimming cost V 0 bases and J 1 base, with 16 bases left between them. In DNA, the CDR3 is TGCGCCAGCAGCCAAGATTACCCTGGTGAGCTGTCCTACGAGCAGTACTTC. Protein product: CASSQDYPGELSYEQYF.

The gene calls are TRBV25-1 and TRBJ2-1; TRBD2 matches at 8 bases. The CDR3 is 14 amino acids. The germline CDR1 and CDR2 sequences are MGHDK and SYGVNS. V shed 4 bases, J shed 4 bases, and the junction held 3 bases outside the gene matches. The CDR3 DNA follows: TGTGCCAGCAGTGTCGGGAGGGATTACAATGAGCAGTTCTTC. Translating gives CASSVGRDYNEQFF.

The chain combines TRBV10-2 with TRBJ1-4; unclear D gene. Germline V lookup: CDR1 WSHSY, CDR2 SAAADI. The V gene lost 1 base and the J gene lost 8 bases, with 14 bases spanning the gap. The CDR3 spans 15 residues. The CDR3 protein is CASSEWALVREKLFF. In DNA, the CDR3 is TGCGCCAGCAGTGAGTGGGCCCTGGTCCGCGAAAAACTGTTTTTT.

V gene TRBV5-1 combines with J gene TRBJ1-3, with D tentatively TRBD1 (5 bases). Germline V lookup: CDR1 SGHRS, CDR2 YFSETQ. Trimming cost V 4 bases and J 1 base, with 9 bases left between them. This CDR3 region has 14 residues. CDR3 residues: CASSLQGSGNTIYF. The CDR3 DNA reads TGCGCCAGCAGCCTTCAGGGTTCTGGAAACACCATATATTTT.